This T cell receptor (beta chain) was sequenced for a study of blood T cells in healthy people across ages (dated by TCRdb to between 2014 and 2017). With respect to the entire study: Template switching captured roughly one uniquely barcoded TCR beta cDNA molecule per two T cells in model experiments. Age-related changes in TCR beta repertoire diversity were measured in the study by deep sequencing normalized with unique cDNA molecular identifiers. The donors were divided into four age groups: young (average around 16 years), middle-aged (approximately 42), aged (approximately 62) and long-lived (approximately 74). For two donors (one aged 18 to 29 and one aged 80 or older), the study analyzed two additional independent replicas of 1 million unique cDNA reads from the same blood draw. General conclusions and limits of the study: Because donor CMV infection status was unknown, age-related changes in expanded clonotypes were potentially confounded. The percentage of naive T cells measured by flow cytometry correlated strongly with observed TCR beta diversity. Compared with the aged group, the long-lived group had more naive CD4+ T cells, fewer expanded clones and increased TCR diversity, a pattern suggesting age selection. Estimates of total diversity based on one million sequenced T cells were considered lower bounds and underestimates. Because profiling used bulk unsorted PBMCs, naive and antigen-experienced compartments could not be compared conclusively. As age increased, observed TCR beta diversity per million T cells dropped in a roughly linear way, and a significant reduction was already evident by age 40.

The method behind the library was 5' RACE. Sequenced on an Illumina HiSeq 2500. A second PCR of roughly 7 to 11 cycles was performed with a sample-barcoded 5' primer and a J-beta primer mix. A template-switch 5' adaptor carrying 12 random nucleotides introduced a unique molecular identifier onto each TCR beta cDNA molecule. At least 2.5 million CDR3-containing paired-end reads were obtained from each sample. The Mint cDNA synthesis kit, primed by a TRBC-specific oligonucleotide, was used to synthesize first-strand cDNA from all RNA. After uracil-DNA glycosylase treatment, a first 18-cycle PCR used universal primers M1SS and BC2_uni_R on all cDNA. On the authors' methods: Normalization of each sample was performed by random selection of 1 million high-quality reads, each carrying a distinct molecular identifier. Reads with shared molecular identifiers were discarded instead of being binned into consensus sequences. CDR3 identification, clonotype clustering and error correction used MiTCR with a Q25 quality threshold and the strictest error-elimination algorithm. A nonparametric unseen species model with Euler transformation was used to estimate lower-bound total TCR beta diversity. TCRdb reanalyzed the raw reads on its own, using fastp at Q25 for trimming and MiXCR for clone calling, and kept in-frame beta chains. Identical CDR3 proteins give one entry, which carries the most common genes and DNA. In this record, the V and J calls reflect TCRdb's handling and not the investigators' own analysis. The sample table records around 520,000 distinct CDR3 sequences; around 27% of these occur just once. The ten largest clones add up to approximately 3.5% of the sample.

The junction shows trimming of 2 bases on V and 6 bases on J, plus 12 bases between the germline ends. The CDR3, cysteine through phenylalanine, is 14 amino acids long. Only the CDR3 DNA stays, 42 bases, in frame from base 1. From a lookup of the germline V gene, CDR1 and CDR2 are SGHVS and FNYEAQ. Systemically healthy Caucasian individuals from Russia, 35 to 50 in total and aged roughly 6 to 95 years, were included as donors. Around 9.7 milliliters of peripheral blood were collected from each donor into EDTA-treated Vacutainer tubes. Ficoll-Paque density-gradient centrifugation was used to isolate PBMCs, with at least 6.5 million per sample. Trizol reagent was used to extract total RNA from PBMCs, with at least 6 micrograms per sample. Naive CD45RAhigh/CD27high T cell percentages were measured by flow cytometry on a PBMC aliquot from every donor. This clonotype came up a few times. Its specific antigen is unknown. No base-level quality is on record; no much larger clone is a single base apart.

The sample was also reused in another study, on T cells of mothers and their children. As the second publication notes: Nine systemically healthy Caucasian individuals served as donors, namely three mothers together with their six children. cDNA synthesis consumed the entire amount of extracted RNA, loaded at about 1.5 ug RNA in each 15 ul reaction. In the second PCR, sample barcodes and 2-4 random nucleotides were introduced via the M1S primer. Over 9 million TCR beta CDR3 reads came from each mother, compared with around 3 million reads from each child. TCR recombination output is similarly shaped by thymic selection in related and unrelated pairs, with a minor effect exerted by inherited differences. Normalized repertoire overlap was always found to be slightly, but never significantly, higher in related mother-child pairs than in unrelated mother-child pairs. No persistent microchimeric T cell clones were found, with a detection sensitivity of approximately 110 clones per million clonotypes. Deep NGS was used in the study to compare the TCR beta repertoires of mothers and children and to look for features that separate related mother-child pairs from unrelated individuals. The mean age was roughly 40 +/- 4 years for the mothers and approximately 11 +/- 4 years for the children. After adapter ligation with NEBNext reagents, the libraries were sequenced on Illumina HiSeq 2000 with 100+100 nt paired-end reads. To prevent cross-contamination, the mother and child libraries were prepared one month apart and sequenced in separate runs. Between roughly 500,000 and 2,300,000 distinct TCR beta clonotypes were identified per donor. Naive TCR beta clonotypes were estimated from low-frequency clonotypes matched to each donor's FACS-determined naive share, without sorting.

This TCR was sampled from a boy aged 2-9 years in good health. Specimen: blood. Rearrangement joined TRBV7-6 to TRBJ2-3; D gene: possibly TRBD2, on 7 matching bases. The CDR3 is CASSLKGEGDTQYF. DNA sequence: TGTGCCAGCAGCTTAAAGGGGGAGGGCGATACGCAGTATTTT.